Below are 26 T cell receptor beta chains sequenced from a single sample in a study of neoadjuvant anti-PD-1 for oral cavity cancer. TCRdb's table, derived via immunoSEQ multiplex PCR, lists solely in-frame clones and lacks some. This sample carries fewer than 35,000 clones, about 83% of them seen once, and the ten largest clones take 3.5%. The sample was PBMCs, taken before nivolumab (anti-PD-1) treatment. The receptors derive from a person between 40 and 79 years old with oral cavity squamous cell carcinoma.

The chain carries TRBV9 and TRBJ1-1; 9 bases are a match to TRBD1. The CDR3 is 12 residues long. Germline trimming cut 4 bases from V and 11 bases from J; bases unmatched to any gene: 6. CDR1 and CDR2 (germline): SGDLS, YYNGEE. This chain's CDR3 is CASSPQGAQAFF. In DNA, the CDR3 is TGTGCCAGCAGCCCACAGGGGGCCCAGGCTTTCTTT.

The chain joins TRBV10-3 to TRBJ1-4, with 7 bases identical to TRBD1. The trim removed 3 bases at V and 7 bases at J, leaving 5 bases unmatched. The germline CDR1 and CDR2 sequences are ENHRY and SYGVKD. The CDR3 is 14 amino acids. The CDR3 DNA reads TGTGCCATCAGTGACGGGACAGAAACTGAAAAACTGTTTTTT. The encoded protein is CAISDGTETEKLFF.

The chain combines TRBV6-1 with TRBJ2-1; 7 positions agree with TRBD2. The ends lost 5 bases at V and 2 bases at J; junction bases unmatched: 6. Germline V gives CDR1 MNHNS, CDR2 SASEGT. The CDR3 extends over 15 amino acids. The CDR3 coding sequence is TGTGCCAGCAGTCTTCTCGCGGGGGCCTACAATGAGCAGTTCTTC. Its translation is CASSLLAGAYNEQFF.

This chain connects TRBV11-2 to TRBJ1-1, with D unresolved. The length of the CDR3 is 17 residues. Germline V lookup: CDR1 SGHAT, CDR2 FQNNGV. Between the trimmed V and J ends, which lost 1 base and 0 bases, there was a span of 15 bases. In nucleotides, the CDR3 is TGTGCCAGCAGCTTAGGATACTGGACCGACATGAACACTGAAGCTTTCTTT. This sequence encodes CASSLGYWTDMNTEAFF. Complete variable domain (other parts from reference TRBV11-2 and TRBJ1-1): EAGVAQSPRYKIIEKRQSVAFWCNPISGHATLYWYQQILGQGPKLLIQFQNNGVVDDSQLPKDRFSAERLKGVDSTLKIQPAKLEDSAVYLCASSLGYWTDMNTEAFFGQGTRLTVV.

The chain carries TRBV5-1 and TRBJ2-5; 9 bases agree with TRBD2. Per the germline V gene, CDR1 is SGHRS and CDR2 is YFSETQ. The V segment lost 0 bases and the J segment 3 bases; nucleotides outside the gene matches: 9. The length of the CDR3 is 17 residues. The CDR3 loop reads CASSLVAGSSGEETQYF. CDR3 DNA sequence: TGCGCCAGCAGCTTGGTGGCCGGGTCTAGCGGGGAAGAGACCCAGTACTTC.

V usage is TRBV5-1 and J usage is TRBJ1-4; 8 nucleotides match TRBD1. Trimming removed 4 bases from V and 8 bases from J; junction bases left unmatched: 13. The CDR3 is 16 residues long. The germline V gene has CDR1 SGHRS and CDR2 YFSETQ. CDR3 sequence: CASSPLTGTGGEKLFF. The CDR3 bases are TGCGCCAGCAGCCCCCTTACCGGGACAGGAGGCGAAAAACTGTTTTTT.

This clone was seen only a few times. This chain links TRBV6-6 with TRBJ2-1, with TRBD2 matching over 9 bases. The ends lost 2 bases at V and 4 bases at J; junction bases unmatched: 6. This CDR3 region has 16 residues. Germline CDR1 MNHNY, CDR2 SVGAGI (reference sequence). The CDR3 spells CASSYPSSGGYNEQFF. Written as DNA, the CDR3 is TGTGCCAGCAGTTACCCAAGTAGCGGGGGATACAATGAGCAGTTCTTC.

The chain employs TRBV19 and TRBJ2-1, with TRBD2 identical over 12 bases. Trimming cost V 5 bases and J 6 bases; bases outside gene matches: 8. The V gene's germline CDR1 is LNHDA and CDR2 SQIVND (reference sequence). The CDR3 runs 16 residues. This CDR3 is CASSPSGGAIFNEQFF. CDR3 sequence (DNA): TGTGCCAGTAGTCCTAGCGGGGGGGCCATTTTCAATGAGCAGTTCTTC.

The rearrangement uses TRBV9 and TRBJ1-6; 9 positions match TRBD1. The V gene's germline CDR1 is SGDLS and CDR2 YYNGEE. The trim removed 0 bases at V and 11 bases at J, leaving 6 bases unmatched. The length of the CDR3 is 15 residues. The CDR3 sequence is CASSVDGTGRPPLHF. The CDR3 nucleotides read TGTGCCAGCAGCGTAGACGGGACAGGGCGCCCACCCCTCCACTTT. Full variable domain (missing parts from reference TRBV9 and TRBJ1-6): DSGVTQTPKHLITATGQRVTLRCSPRSGDLSVYWYQQSLDQGLQFLIQYYNGEERAKGNILERFSAQQFPDLHSELNLSSLELGDSALYFCASSVDGTGRPPLHFGNGTRLTVT.

V is TRBV19 and J is TRBJ1-1; TRBD1 is a possible D gene (6 bases). The CDR3 is made up of 16 amino acids. Germline CDR1 and CDR2: LNHDA and SQIVND (reference sequence). V lost 2 bases, J lost 5 bases, and 18 bases lay in between. CDR3 loop: CASSISTGAHGTEAFF. DNA of the CDR3: TGTGCCAGTAGTATATCCACGGGGGCCCATGGGACTGAAGCTTTCTTT. The full variable domain, rest sourced from reference TRBV19 and TRBJ1-1, is DGGITQSPKYLFRKEGQNVTLSCEQNLNHDAMYWYRQDPGQGLRLIYYSQIVNDFQKGDIAEGYSVSREKKESFPLTVTSAQKNPTAFYLCASSISTGAHGTEAFFGQGTRLTVV.

V and J are TRBV11-1 and TRBJ2-5; 7 bases match TRBD2. Germline CDR1 reads SGHAT; CDR2 reads FQDESV (reference sequence). Unmatched junction bases numbered 13, after V lost 0 bases and J lost 3 bases. The CDR3 is 18 amino acids. CDR3 sequence (DNA): TGTGCCAGCAGCTTAGCGCCCCCCCGGCCCGGGGGGAAAGAGACCCAGTACTTC. This gives the protein CASSLAPPRPGGKETQYF.

The rearrangement links TRBV21-1 to TRBJ2-7; no DNA check was done on the table's D call, TRBD2. TRBV21-1 is tagged as a pseudogene. CDR3 size: 15 residues. CDR3: CASKLAGEVCDEQYF. The CDR3 DNA sequence: TGTGCCAGCAAACTAGCGGGGGAGGTCTGCGACGAGCAGTACTTC.

This clone is medium-sized by share. The CDR3 is CAWIPRLGVSPLHF. In DNA, the CDR3 is TGTGCCTGGATTCCACGCCTGGGGGTTTCACCCCTCCACTTT. The V gene is TRBV30, the J gene TRBJ1-6; D possibly corresponds to TRBD1 (5 bases). Between the trimmed V and J ends, which lost 4 bases and 9 bases, there was a span of 16 bases. Germline CDR1 reads GTSNPN; CDR2 reads SVGIG (reference sequence). This CDR3 is 14 amino acids long.

The chain joins TRBV11-1 to TRBJ2-5; 8 bases line up with TRBD1. CDR1 is SGHAT, CDR2 FQDESV, per germline (reference sequence). Trimming took 5 bases from V and 4 from J; bases not matched to a gene: 6. CDR3 length: 14 residues. The CDR3 bases are TGTGCCAGCAGCCCTGACAGGGGCCGAGAGACCCAGTACTTC. Translated, it gives CASSPDRGRETQYF.

The chain combines TRBV6-5 with TRBJ2-7; TRBD2 agrees at 13 bases. The CDR3 sequence is 14 residues long. Germline V gives CDR1 MNHEY, CDR2 SVGAGI. V trimming: 6 bases; J trimming: 2 bases; junction bases outside the gene matches: 1. The CDR3 sequence is CASRLAGGTYEQYF. Written as DNA, the CDR3 is TGTGCCAGCAGACTAGCGGGGGGGACCTACGAGCAGTACTTC.

J is TRBJ1-3 and V is TRBV28, with a tentative D call TRBD1 (5 bases). Trimming took off 2 bases at V and 4 bases at J, with 12 bases between the two ends. The CDR3 runs 15 residues. Germline V lookup: CDR1 MDHEN, CDR2 SYDVKM. As DNA, the CDR3 is TGTGCCAGCAGTTTACGGGGCAGATTGGGAAACACCATATATTTT. Protein product: CASSLRGRLGNTIYF. The full variable domain, completed using reference TRBV28 and TRBJ1-3, is DVKVTQSSRYLVKRTGEKVFLECVQDMDHENMFWYRQDPGLGLRLIYFSYDVKMKEKGDIPEGYSVSREKKERFSLILESASTNQTSMYLCASSLRGRLGNTIYFGEGSWLTVV.

This clone was observed once. The chain couples TRBV11-2 to TRBJ1-4; perhaps TRBD1 as D (6 bases). CDR3 length: 16 residues. Germline CDR1 reads SGHAT; CDR2 reads FQNNGV. V dropped 4 bases and J dropped 0 bases, with 12 bases sitting between them. The CDR3 here is CASSSRDTATNEKLFF. CDR3 nucleotides: TGTGCCAGCAGCTCTCGGGACACTGCAACTAATGAAAAACTGTTTTTT.

CDR3 sequence (DNA): TGTGCCAGTGGGCTAGCACAGACCCAGTACTTC. This sequence encodes CASGLAQTQYF. The rearrangement links TRBV19 to TRBJ2-5, with D tentatively TRBD2 (5 bases). Germline CDR1 reads LNHDA; CDR2 reads SQIVND (reference sequence). Trimming stripped 8 bases from V and 6 bases from J, with 10 bases between. The CDR3 covers 11 residues.

The chain links TRBV7-2 to TRBJ2-3; the D is unclear. The CDR3 is 15 amino acids. V was clipped by 1 base and J by 5 bases, with 13 bases between them. Germline V gene sequence: CDR1 SGHTA, CDR2 FQGNSA. The CDR3 region has the DNA TGTGCCAGCAGCTTAGGTCCCCAGGTCATAGATACGCAGTATTTT. This sequence encodes CASSLGPQVIDTQYF.

CDR3 protein: CAWKRWQETQYF. The CDR3 nucleotides are TGTGCCTGGAAGCGGTGGCAAGAGACCCAGTACTTC. V is TRBV30 and J is TRBJ2-5; the D gene is possibly TRBD2 (5 bases). CDR3 length equals 12 residues. Germline-derived CDR1 and CDR2 are GTSNPN and SVGIG (reference sequence). The V and J ends lost 4 bases and 2 bases respectively, with 8 bases between them.

The chain carries TRBV7-2 and TRBJ1-2; 9 nucleotides match TRBD1. The CDR3 runs 14 residues. Trimming removed 6 bases from V and 6 bases from J; junction bases left unmatched: 8. Germline CDR1 and CDR2: SGHTA and FQGNSA. CDR3 DNA sequence: TGTGCCAGCAGAGAAACAGGGGGCGCAGATGGCTACACCTTC. Its translation is CASRETGGADGYTF.

CDR3 DNA: TGTGCCAGCACCCCCGGACTAGGCCCTTTGGATGAGCAGTTCTTC. It is translated as CASTPGLGPLDEQFF. This chain connects TRBV7-3 to TRBJ2-1, with TRBD2 matching 7 bases. V trimming: 7 bases; J trimming: 8 bases; junction bases outside the gene matches: 14. Germline values: CDR1 SGHTA, CDR2 FQGTGA. There are 15 residues in the CDR3. Complete variable domain (other parts from reference TRBV7-3 and TRBJ2-1): GAGVSQTPSNKVTEKGKYVELRCDPISGHTALYWYRQSLGQGPEFLIYFQGTGAADDSGLPNDRFFAVRPEGSVSTLKIQRTERGDSAVYLCASTPGLGPLDEQFFGPGTRLTVL.

V usage is TRBV9 and J usage is TRBJ1-2, with D hard to call. Germline loops: CDR1 SGDLS, CDR2 YYNGEE. This CDR3 has 14 amino acids. Trimming left V 0 bases short and J 5 bases short, with 11 bases between. This chain's CDR3 is CASSVEGQLYGYTF. The CDR3 DNA is TGTGCCAGCAGCGTAGAGGGTCAGCTTTATGGCTACACCTTC.

The rearrangement links TRBV30 to TRBJ2-3, with D perhaps assigned TRBD1 or TRBD2 (5 bases each). Trimming removed 7 bases from V and 1 base from J, with 24 bases in between. The germline V gene has CDR1 GTSNPN and CDR2 SVGIG (reference sequence). The length of the CDR3 is 17 residues. The CDR3: CAFTRPGLLGGTDTQYF. CDR3 in DNA: TGTGCCTTTACCCGCCCGGGGCTTCTCGGGGGCACAGATACGCAGTATTTT.

In its sample, this clone was seen a few times. The V gene is TRBV6-1, the J gene TRBJ2-5; D ambiguous. Trimming shortened V by 4 bases and J by 3 bases, and 15 bases separated the two germline ends. Germline CDR1 is MNHNS and CDR2 is SASEGT. There are 15 residues in the CDR3. As DNA, the CDR3 is TGTGCCAGCAGTGGGGTTATGGAGAAGGAAGAGACCCAGTACTTC. Translating it yields CASSGVMEKEETQYF.

V gene TRBV6-5 combines with J gene TRBJ2-7; tentative D call: TRBD2 (5 bases). V lost 0 bases and J 2 bases, leaving 8 bases between the germline ends. The CDR3 length is 14 residues. Looked up from germline, CDR1 is MNHEY and CDR2 is SVGAGI. In DNA form, the CDR3 reads TGTGCCAGCAGTTACTCGGTCGGGACCTACGAGCAGTACTTC. Its translation: CASSYSVGTYEQYF.